This T cell receptor beta chain derives from a study of cytomegalovirus exposure and HLA in healthy donors. The V gene end was trimmed by 8 bases and the J gene end by 3 bases; junction bases not matched to a gene: 14. CDR1 MGHRA and CDR2 YSYEKL come from the germline V gene. CDR3 length equals 16 residues. Study results and caveats: By HLA locus, TCR association rates varied in a later analysis, with DRB1 showing the most and HLA-C the fewest. Among the CMV-associated chains, a few were confirmed in vitro as specific for CMV antigens.

Concerning this clone itself: Its antigen is unknown.

The PCR ran on 60 Vbeta and 13 Jbeta primers. Here immunoSEQ multiplex PCR was the method, and the copy in TCRdb shows in-frame clones only, minus some. The repertoire holds about 160,000 clones, with 80% as singletons. The rearrangement uses TRBV4-1 and TRBJ1-1, with TRBD1 identical over 8 bases. This sequence was found in a man younger than 40 in good health and CMV-seronegative. The sample taken for sequencing was PBMCs. Written as DNA, the CDR3 is TGCGCCAGCGCGCCCAGGACAGGGAGGGTAGACACTGAAGCTTTCTTT. Its protein product is CASAPRTGRVDTEAFF.